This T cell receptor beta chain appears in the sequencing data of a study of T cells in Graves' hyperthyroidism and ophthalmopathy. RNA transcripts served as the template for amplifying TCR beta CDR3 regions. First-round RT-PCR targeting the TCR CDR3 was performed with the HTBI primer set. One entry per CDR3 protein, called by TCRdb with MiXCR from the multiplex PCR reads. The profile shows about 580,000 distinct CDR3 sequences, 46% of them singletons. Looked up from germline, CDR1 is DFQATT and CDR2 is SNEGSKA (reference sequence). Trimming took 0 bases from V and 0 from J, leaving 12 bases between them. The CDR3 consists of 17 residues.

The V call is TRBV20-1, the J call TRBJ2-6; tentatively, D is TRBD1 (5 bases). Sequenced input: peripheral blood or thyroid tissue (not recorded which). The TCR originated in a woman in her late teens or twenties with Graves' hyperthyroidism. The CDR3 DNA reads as TGCAGTGCTAGAGATTTGACAGCCAACTCTGGGGCCAACGTCCTGACTTTC. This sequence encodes CSARDLTANSGANVLTF.